These 24 T cell receptor beta chains share one sample of origin, sequenced in a study of T cells in Graves' hyperthyroidism and ophthalmopathy. Using RNA transcripts as the source, TCR beta CDR3 regions were amplified. The study used the HTBI primer set for a first-round RT-PCR of the TCR CDR3. Via MiXCR, TCRdb re-called the multiplex PCR reads, giving one row per CDR3 protein. The table records a few hundred thousand distinct CDR3 sequences, approximately 14% of them present only once. The sequenced sample was blood. These receptor sequences come from a woman in her thirties with Graves' hyperthyroidism.

There are many counts of this clonotype. This chain joins TRBV7-8 and TRBJ2-1, with 7 bases fitting TRBD2. The CDR3 totals 16 residues. CDR1 SGHVS and CDR2 FQNEAQ come from the germline V gene. V shed 3 bases and J 1 base; nucleotides not matched to a gene: 6. DNA of the CDR3: TGTGCCAGCAGCTTGCAAACTAGCGAGTCCTACAATGAGCAGTTCTTC. It translates to CASSLQTSESYNEQFF.

This chain joins TRBV6-5 and TRBJ1-6; unclear D gene. CDR1 is MNHEY, CDR2 SVGAGI, per germline. The CDR3 consists of 12 residues. V was cut by 2 bases and J by 9 bases, with 5 bases left in between. CDR3 amino acids: CASSYGSSPLHF. The CDR3 coding sequence is TGTGCCAGCAGTTACGGTAGTTCACCCCTCCACTTT.

This chain links TRBV5-1 with TRBJ1-3; 7 nucleotides align to TRBD1. V gave up 3 bases and J gave up 1 base; unmatched junction bases: 4. Germline CDR1 SGHRS, CDR2 YFSETQ. The CDR3 runs 15 residues. The CDR3, as DNA: TGCGCCAGCAGCTCTGTACAGGGGTCTGGAAACACCATATATTTT. Translated, it gives CASSSVQGSGNTIYF.

A word on this clonotype: One base away lies a much larger clone, so this may be a sequencing read error. This rearrangement joins TRBV7-2 to TRBJ2-1, with 7 bases fitting TRBD2. CDR1 and CDR2 from the germline V gene are SGHTA and FQGNSA. The CDR3 spans 14 residues. The V segment lost 4 bases and the J segment 2 bases; nucleotides outside the gene matches: 2. The CDR3 protein is CASSWGGTYNEQFF. In DNA form, the CDR3 reads TGTGCCAGCAGCTGGGGAGGGACCTACAATGAGCAGTTCTTC.

This clonotype has a handful of counts. The chain carries TRBV18 and TRBJ2-4; D uncertain. The V end lost 3 bases, the J end lost 2 bases, and 11 bases lay between the germline ends. Germline CDR1 reads KGHSH; CDR2 reads LQKENI. The CDR3 sequence is 15 residues long. CDR3 amino acids: CASSPIYDSKNIQYF. In nucleotides, the CDR3 is TGTGCCAGCTCACCCATTTACGATTCCAAAAACATTCAGTACTTC.

Regarding this clonotype: A much larger clone lies a single base off, so this may be a read error. The CDR3 is CAGSLSGYTGELFF. DNA for the CDR3: TGTGCCGGCAGTTTATCTGGGTACACCGGGGAGCTGTTTTTT. The rearrangement joins TRBV28 to TRBJ2-2; D is unclear. This CDR3 is 14 amino acids long. In germline, CDR1 is MDHEN, CDR2 SYDVKM.

This clonotype came up many times. The chain is built from TRBV19 and TRBJ1-5; D remains unclear. V dropped 1 base and J dropped 1 base, with 8 bases sitting between them. The germline V gene encodes CDR1 LNHDA and CDR2 SQIVND (reference sequence). This CDR3 has 15 amino acids. The CDR3 region has the DNA TGTGCCAGTAGTATAGCCTCGGACAGCAATCAGCCCCAGCATTTT. This translates into CASSIASDSNQPQHF.

This clonotype showed up just a few times. A much larger clone is a single base away; this may be a read error. The chain has TRBV7-2 and TRBJ1-1, with D perhaps matching TRBD1 (6 bases). The CDR3 runs 15 residues. The germline V gene encodes CDR1 SGHTA and CDR2 FQGNSA. Trimming pared 7 bases from V and 5 bases from J, leaving 20 bases between. The CDR3 DNA is TGTGCCAGCACCTTTGGGGGGGCCGAACGGACTGAAGCTTTCTTT. Translating it yields CASTFGGAERTEAFF. Full variable domain (missing parts from reference TRBV7-2 and TRBJ1-1): GAGVSQSPSNKVTEKGKDVELRCDPISGHTALYWYRQSLGQGLEFLIYFQGNSAPDKSGLPSDRFSAERTGGSVSTLTIQRTQQEDSAVYLCASTFGGAERTEAFFGQGTRLTVV.

In this sample, this clonotype turned up a few times. The chain is built from TRBV6-2 or TRBV6-3 and TRBJ2-2, with D unclear. The CDR3 runs to 14 residues. CDR1 MNHEY and CDR2 SVGEGT come from the germline V gene. Trimming removed 3 bases from V and 1 base from J, with 6 bases in between. The CDR3 loop is CASSYLQNTGELFF. The CDR3 nucleotides read TGTGCCAGCAGTTATCTCCAGAACACCGGGGAGCTGTTTTTT.

In its sample, this clonotype was seen many times. The genes are TRBV13 and TRBJ2-7, with 7 bases aligning to TRBD1. The germline V gene encodes CDR1 PRHDT and CDR2 FYEKMQ (reference sequence). V gave up 5 bases and J gave up 5 bases; unmatched junction bases: 6. This CDR3 comprises 13 residues. For the CDR3, the DNA is TGTGCCAGCAGCCACGGACAGGTAAACGAGCAGTACTTC. Translated: CASSHGQVNEQYF.

V usage is TRBV12-3 or TRBV12-4 and J usage is TRBJ2-1, with 7 bases matching TRBD2. Unmatched junction bases numbered 11, after V lost 1 base and J lost 14 bases. The CDR3 spans 14 residues. The DNA of the CDR3 is TGTGCCAGCAGTTTAGGGCGCGGGAGACTTGATAAGTTCTTC. Protein product: CASSLGRGRLDKFF.

The V and J genes are TRBV9 and TRBJ2-3; D gene unclear. The germline gives CDR1 SGDLS, CDR2 YYNGEE. This CDR3 spans 15 amino acids. V shed 4 bases and J shed 2 bases, with 14 bases lying between them. DNA for the CDR3: TGTGCCAGCAGCTCACGACTGCTACACACAGATACGCAGTATTTT. Its protein product is CASSSRLLHTDTQYF.

This sequence joins TRBV7-2 and TRBJ1-1; a possible D gene is TRBD1 (5 bases). The length of the CDR3 is 13 residues. Germline values: CDR1 SGHTA, CDR2 FQGNSA. The V gene lost 0 bases and the J gene lost 6 bases, with 8 bases spanning the gap. In DNA form, the CDR3 reads TGTGCCAGCAGCTTAGCGCTCAGGGCTGAAGCTTTCTTT. Translated, it gives CASSLALRAEAFF.

In this sample, this clonotype turned up once. V and J are TRBV20-1 and TRBJ1-2; tentative D call: TRBD1 (6 bases). Germline assignment: CDR1 DFQATT and CDR2 SNEGSKA (reference sequence). CDR3 length equals 18 residues. Trimming left V 1 base short and J 5 bases short, with 26 bases between. For the CDR3, the DNA is TGCAGTGCTAGAGGTTCTAGCATGGGGACACTCCCGGGATATGGCTACACCTTC. It yields the protein CSARGSSMGTLPGYGYTF.

This clonotype was counted ten times or more. The J gene is TRBJ2-3, the V gene TRBV7-8; 11 nucleotides align to TRBD2. The CDR3 runs to 17 residues. The ends lost 3 bases at V and 1 base at J; junction bases unmatched: 6. In germline, CDR1 is SGHVS, CDR2 FQNEAQ. The CDR3 spells CASSFVAGGLGTDTQYF. The CDR3 DNA reads TGTGCCAGCAGCTTCGTAGCGGGAGGGCTTGGCACAGATACGCAGTATTTT.

Ten or more counts support this clonotype. The V gene is TRBV2, the J gene TRBJ2-1; 7 nucleotides align to TRBD2. J was trimmed by 7 bases and V by 4 bases; bases with no gene match: 4. Looked up from germline, CDR1 is SNHLY and CDR2 is FYNNEI. The CDR3 runs 13 residues. The CDR3 DNA follows: TGTGCCAGCAGTGCCCTAGCGGCGAATGAGCAGTTCTTC. Residues: CASSALAANEQFF.

This chain connects TRBV6-1 to TRBJ2-7; 11 bases line up with TRBD2. V lost 7 bases to trimming and J lost 4 bases; unmatched junction nucleotides: 21. CDR1 is MNHNS, CDR2 SASEGT, per germline. The CDR3 contains 19 residues. The CDR3 DNA is TGTGCCAGCATTCCACGAGAGTCGGCTAGCGGGAGGCACGCATACGAGCAGTACTTC. The encoded protein is CASIPRESASGRHAYEQYF.

This clonotype has a count of ten or more. The V gene is TRBV3-1, the J gene TRBJ1-5, with a possible D match to TRBD1 (5 bases). The V gene's germline CDR1 is LGHDT and CDR2 YNNKEL (reference sequence). The V end lost 4 bases, the J end lost 5 bases, and 9 bases lay between the germline ends. The CDR3 is made up of 13 amino acids. CDR3 nucleotides: TGTGCCAGCAGCCGGGACGAAGATCAGCCCCAGCATTTT. Translated: CASSRDEDQPQHF.

The table lists this clonotype with many counts. The CDR3 spells CASSEAGVWGQGTDTQYF. CDR3 sequence (DNA): TGTGCCAGCAGTGAAGCAGGCGTCTGGGGGCAAGGCACAGATACGCAGTATTTT. The chain has TRBV6-1 and TRBJ2-3; possible D gene TRBD1, 6 bases. CDR3 length: 18 amino acids. Trimming stripped 0 bases from V and 1 base from J, with 17 bases between. From germline, CDR1 is MNHNS and CDR2 SASEGT.

There are many counts of this clonotype. The gene calls are TRBV7-2 and TRBJ1-2; D is undetermined. The ends were cut back, 2 bases at V and 5 bases at J, with 18 bases in the middle. The germline gives CDR1 SGHTA, CDR2 FQGNSA. The CDR3 length is 16 residues. CDR3 sequence (DNA): TGTGCCAGCAGCTTAAGCGTCGAGGGAGTCCCGTATGGCTACACCTTC. Protein: CASSLSVEGVPYGYTF.

The CDR3 loop is CASSQSRLAGLQETQYF. CDR3 nucleotide sequence: TGCGCCAGCAGCCAAAGCCGACTAGCGGGGCTCCAAGAGACCCAGTACTTC. The chain carries TRBV4-1 and TRBJ2-5; 11 bases agree with TRBD2. Losses at the gene ends were 2 bases for V and 1 base for J; bases not matched to a gene: 6. Germline values: CDR1 MGHRA, CDR2 YSYEKL. This CDR3 has 17 residues.

This clonotype was found many times. The chain employs TRBV12-3 or TRBV12-4 and TRBJ1-5; D uncertain. V gave up 3 bases and J gave up 0 bases, with 9 bases separating them. The CDR3 is 15 amino acids. CDR3 nucleotide sequence: TGTGCCAGCAGTTTTCAAGGTTATAGCAATCAGCCCCAGCATTTT. As protein: CASSFQGYSNQPQHF.

This clonotype has a count of ten or more. The chain couples TRBV2 to TRBJ2-7; D uncertain. Trimming left V 6 bases short and J 0 bases short, with 6 bases between. CDR3 length equals 12 residues. Germline loops: CDR1 SNHLY, CDR2 FYNNEI. DNA for the CDR3: TGTGCCAGCAGCGTAATCTCCTACGAGCAGTACTTC. Translating gives CASSVISYEQYF.

This chain uses TRBV20-1 with TRBJ1-4, with a possible D match to TRBD1 (5 bases). The germline V gene encodes CDR1 DFQATT and CDR2 SNEGSKA (reference sequence). This CDR3 contains 15 residues. V lost 0 bases, J lost 4 bases, and 12 bases lay in between. CDR3 in amino acids: CSARDDRDINEKLFF. CDR3 sequence (DNA): TGCAGTGCTAGAGACGACAGAGACATTAATGAAAAACTGTTTTTT.